One and the same sample provided the 4 T cell receptor beta chains below, sequenced in a study of regulatory T cells in long-lasting Graves disease. CDR3 regions were amplified by Arm-PCR using iRepertoire HTBI primers to build TCR beta libraries. Using its own MiXCR run on the multiplex PCR reads, TCRdb lists one record per CDR3 protein. Among 530,000 or so distinct CDR3 sequences listed, about 15% were seen once. Documented time point: newly diagnosed GD, antithyroid drugs for less than 3 months. The TCR library was made from RNA extracted from PBMCs. These records were also assigned to another study, of T cells in Graves' hyperthyroidism and ophthalmopathy.

The sequenced sample was peripheral blood mononuclear cells (PBMCs), obtained at new diagnosis, from a patient treated with antithyroid drugs. These receptors were collected from a man between 18 and 35 years old with Graves disease.

The chain links TRBV3-1 to TRBJ1-2; D not resolved. CDR1 and CDR2 (germline): LGHDT, YNNKEL (reference sequence). The CDR3 is made up of 14 amino acids. The ends were cut back, 1 base at V and 10 bases at J, with 16 bases in the middle. Here the CDR3 DNA reads TGTGCCAGCAGCCAAGTCGGAGATCTATCAATCTACACCTTC. It encodes CASSQVGDLSIYTF.

The chain joins TRBV7-3 to TRBJ2-1; no clear D gene. V gave up 4 bases and J gave up 9 bases, with 13 bases separating them. Germline V gives CDR1 SGHTA, CDR2 FQGTGA. CDR3 size: 13 residues. The CDR3 sequence is CASSSPPSAEQFF. CDR3 nucleotides: TGTGCCAGCAGCTCACCCCCCAGTGCTGAGCAGTTCTTC. The full variable domain, completed using reference TRBV7-3 and TRBJ2-1, is GAGVSQTPSNKVTEKGKYVELRCDPISGHTALYWYRQSLGQGPEFLIYFQGTGAADDSGLPNDRFFAVRPEGSVSTLKIQRTERGDSAVYLCASSSPPSAEQFFGPGTRLTVL.

This clonotype appeared many times. The chain is built from TRBV20-1 and TRBJ2-3; D is tentatively TRBD1 or TRBD2 (5 bases each). There are 12 residues in the CDR3. Germline CDR1 DFQATT, CDR2 SNEGSKA (reference sequence). The CDR3 DNA is TGCAGCATTAGAGGGGAGACAGATACGCAGTATTTT. Protein product: CSIRGETDTQYF.

The rearrangement joins TRBV4-1 to TRBJ2-1, with TRBD2 matching 9 bases. CDR1 and CDR2 from the germline V gene are MGHRA and YSYEKL. V trimming: 1 base; J trimming: 8 bases; junction bases outside the gene matches: 12. The CDR3 sequence is 17 residues long. CDR3 loop: CASSQGGLSGSQYEQFF. CDR3 sequence (DNA): TGCGCCAGCAGCCAAGGAGGGCTTAGCGGGAGTCAGTATGAGCAGTTCTTC.